Below are 17 T cell receptor beta chains sequenced from a single sample in a study of molecular identifiers for immune sequencing clone quantification. Via MiXCR, TCRdb re-called the PCR reads, giving one row per CDR3 protein. Of a few hundred thousand distinct CDR3 sequences in the sample, 20% to 25% are singletons; the top ten hold more than 0.8%. Sequences were obtained from naive CD8+ T cells from blood, with Jurkat cell RNA spiked in. Indicated subset: FACS-sorted CD8+CD4-CCR7+CD45RA+ naive T cells. The receptors shown here come from a human donor in good health. Some libraries in this study had Jurkat cell RNA spiked in.

To note about this clonotype: Being one base from a much bigger clone, this may be a read error. The chain links TRBV4-3 to TRBJ2-2; maybe TRBD1 (5 bases). Germline CDR1 and CDR2: LGHNA and YSLEER. The CDR3 loop spans 18 amino acids. Trimming removed 0 bases at V and 7 bases at J, with 21 bases between. The CDR3 DNA sequence: TGCGCCAGCAGCCAAGAGAGACCGATGGGGCCCCTCGTCGGGGAGCTGTTTTTT. Protein product: CASSQERPMGPLVGELFF.

The chain carries TRBV4-3 and TRBJ2-2; 12 bases align to TRBD2. Germline values: CDR1 LGHNA, CDR2 YSLEER. The V and J ends lost 4 bases and 7 bases, in that order; junction bases with no gene match: 7. The CDR3 extends over 16 amino acids. The CDR3 sequence: CASSPGLAGLFGELFF. The CDR3 DNA is TGCGCCAGCAGCCCCGGACTAGCGGGATTGTTCGGGGAGCTGTTTTTT.

In this sample, this clonotype turned up a few times. The gene calls are TRBV15 and TRBJ2-6; D is undetermined. The CDR3 extends over 18 amino acids. V lost 1 base and J lost 2, with 15 bases in between. Germline V gene sequence: CDR1 LNHNV, CDR2 YYDKDF (reference sequence). DNA of the CDR3: TGTGCCACCAGCAGAGCCCAAACCCAAGCAGCTGGGGCCAACGTCCTGACTTTC. Translation: CATSRAQTQAAGANVLTF. Together with reference TRBV15 and TRBJ2-6, the CDR3 gives the full variable domain: DAMVIQNPRYQVTQFGKPVTLSCSQTLNHNVMYWYQQKSSQAPKLLFHYYDKDFNNEADTPDNFQSRRPNTSFCFLDIRSPGLGDTAMYLCATSRAQTQAAGANVLTFGAGSRLTVL.

This clonotype was recorded only once. This clone may be a read error of a much larger clone one base away. The chain uses TRBV20-1 and TRBJ1-1, with 9 bases lining up with TRBD1. The CDR3 is 13 amino acids. V shed 6 bases, J shed 10 bases, and the junction held 12 bases outside the gene matches. Germline V gene data show CDR1 as DFQATT and CDR2 as SNEGSKA (reference sequence). CDR3 DNA sequence: TGCAGTGCCAGGGACAGGGTCATGGTTGTAGCTTTCTTT. It translates to CSARDRVMVVAFF.

The table lists this clonotype with many counts. This chain connects TRBV7-9 to TRBJ2-7; TRBD2 matches 9 bases. V lost 4 bases and J lost 2; bases outside the gene matches: 9. CDR3 length: 16 amino acids. Per the germline V gene, CDR1 is SEHNR and CDR2 is FQNEAQ (reference sequence). The CDR3: CASSSFSGGEAYEQYF. In DNA, the CDR3 is TGTGCCAGCAGCTCCTTTAGCGGGGGAGAGGCCTACGAGCAGTACTTC.

This clonotype was counted only a few times. The chain employs TRBV4-1 and TRBJ2-3; weak D call: TRBD1 (6 bases). Germline V gene lookup returns CDR1 MGHRA and CDR2 YSYEKL. The CDR3 is made up of 15 amino acids. The V end lost 4 bases, the J end lost 1 base, and 12 bases lay between the germline ends. The CDR3, as DNA: TGCGCCAGCAGCCTAGAGGGGGATGGCACAGATACGCAGTATTTT. It yields the protein CASSLEGDGTDTQYF.

Ten or more counts support this clonotype. The chain combines TRBV6-1 with TRBJ1-1; D gene uncertain. This CDR3 has 18 residues. Germline V lookup: CDR1 MNHNS, CDR2 SASEGT. The V and J ends lost 0 bases and 0 bases respectively, with 17 bases between them. The CDR3 DNA reads as TGTGCCAGCAGTGAAGCGCTGGGCAGATACTACATGAACACTGAAGCTTTCTTT. Translation gives CASSEALGRYYMNTEAFF.

This clonotype has at least ten counts. The rearrangement joins TRBV4-3 to TRBJ2-6; D remains unclear. Trimming left V 1 base short and J 0 bases short, with 13 bases between. This CDR3 is 18 amino acids long. Looked up from germline, CDR1 is LGHNA and CDR2 is YSLEER. CDR3 in DNA: TGCGCCAGCAGCCAAGGAGCGACTCATAGCTCTGGGGCCAACGTCCTGACTTTC. Its translation: CASSQGATHSSGANVLTF.

This clonotype was picked up many times. The chain joins TRBV20-1 to TRBJ2-5; D assignment may be TRBD1 or TRBD2 (5 bases each). Germline CDR1 DFQATT, CDR2 SNEGSKA (reference sequence). The CDR3 loop spans 12 amino acids. V shed 1 base and J shed 9 bases, with 12 bases lying between them. CDR3: CSARGAVGAQYF. Written as DNA, the CDR3 is TGCAGTGCTAGAGGCGCCGTGGGGGCCCAGTACTTC.

This clonotype was observed a few times. V usage is TRBV20-1 and J usage is TRBJ2-1; D may match TRBD1 or TRBD2 (6 bases each). Germline loops: CDR1 DFQATT, CDR2 SNEGSKA (reference sequence). The CDR3 length is 12 residues. The germline V and J ends were trimmed by 4 bases and 7 bases, with 11 bases remaining between them. The CDR3 DNA is TGCAGTGCTACCCGAGGGGGGAATGAGCAGTTCTTC. This encodes CSATRGGNEQFF.

This chain links TRBV7-9 with TRBJ2-3; 9 nucleotides line up with TRBD2. Germline values: CDR1 SEHNR, CDR2 FQNEAQ (reference sequence). V shed 2 bases, J shed 3 bases, and the junction held 6 bases outside the gene matches. This CDR3 comprises 16 residues. CDR3 sequence (DNA): TGTGCCAGCAGCTTAATGAGCGGGGGGATTACAGATACGCAGTATTTT. This sequence encodes CASSLMSGGITDTQYF. The entire variable domain, with the rest obtained from reference TRBV7-9 and TRBJ2-3, is as follows: DTGVSQNPRHKITKRGQNVTFRCDPISEHNRLYWYRQTLGQGPEFLTYFQNEAQLEKSRLLSDRFSAERPKGSFSTLEIQRTEQGDSAMYLCASSLMSGGITDTQYFGPGTRLTVL.

This clonotype was observed a handful of times. This chain uses TRBV12-3 or TRBV12-4 with TRBJ1-4; the match to TRBD1 covers 7 bases. The CDR3 runs 14 residues. Germline trimming cut 6 bases from V and 8 bases from J; bases unmatched to any gene: 9. The CDR3 here is CASRQTGEGEKLFF. The DNA of the CDR3 is TGTGCCAGCAGACAAACAGGGGAAGGCGAAAAACTGTTTTTT.

The table lists this clonotype with many counts. The gene calls are TRBV18 and TRBJ1-1, with 8 bases fitting TRBD1. The germline CDR1 and CDR2 sequences are KGHSH and LQKENI. Germline trimming cut 3 bases from V and 1 base from J; bases unmatched to any gene: 4. The CDR3 contains 15 residues. CDR3 coding DNA: TGTGCCAGCTCACCGGACAGGGTTACGAACACTGAAGCTTTCTTT. It specifies CASSPDRVTNTEAFF.

As to this clonotype: A much larger clonotype is one base distant, so this may be a read error. V usage is TRBV30 and J usage is TRBJ2-3, with TRBD2 matching over 10 bases. This CDR3 region has 14 residues. The J segment lost 1 base and the V segment lost 8 bases, leaving 6 bases of the junction unmatched. Per germline, CDR1 GTSNPN and CDR2 SVGIG (reference sequence). The CDR3 loop is CARDLAGGTDTQYF. The CDR3, as DNA: TGTGCCAGGGACCTAGCGGGGGGCACAGATACGCAGTATTTT.

The CDR3 DNA reads as TGTGCCATCAGTGGGTTTACCTACGAGCAGTACTTC. It is translated as CAISGFTYEQYF. This chain uses TRBV10-3 with TRBJ2-7; D not certain. CDR3 size: 12 residues. In germline, CDR1 is ENHRY, CDR2 SYGVKD. Trimming removed 4 bases at V and 2 bases at J, with 6 bases between.

This clonotype was picked up many times. The chain joins TRBV9 to TRBJ2-7; 7 nucleotides line up with TRBD2. V lost 0 bases, J lost 6 bases, and 3 bases stayed unmatched. The CDR3 contains 13 residues. Germline CDR1 reads SGDLS; CDR2 reads YYNGEE. The CDR3 coding sequence is TGTGCCAGCAGCGTAGGGGGGGGAACCGAGCAGTACTTC. Amino acid sequence: CASSVGGGTEQYF.

This clonotype appeared once. This chain connects TRBV12-2 to TRBJ2-7. TRBV12-2 constitutes a pseudogene. CDR3 length: 13 amino acids. The DNA of the CDR3 is TGTGCAAGTCCCTTAAGGGTGCCCTACGAGCAGTACTTC. This translates into CASPLRVPYEQYF.